The 27 T cell receptor beta chains given below trace back to one sample, sequenced in a study of cytomegalovirus exposure and HLA in healthy donors (dated by TCRdb to the late 2010s). To prepare the library, the immunoSEQ multiplex PCR assay was applied. A mixture of 60 forward primers for TCR Vbeta segments and 13 reverse primers for TCR Jbeta segments was used in the multiplex PCR. The clones in this table, taken by TCRdb from immuneACCESS, are in-frame only. Not every clone is retained; where verified, under half of the shortfall comes from an unresolved V gene, and the cause of the rest is unknown. The sample data list roughly 84,000 clones, and roughly 79% of these were observed just once. Roughly 6% of the sample rests with the top ten. The specimen was PBMCs. These receptors were collected from a male donor in good health and CMV-seropositive.

CDR3 protein: CASSNRAPRGPGELFF. The CDR3, as DNA: TGTGCCAGTAGTAACCGGGCTCCCAGGGGTCCCGGGGAGCTGTTTTTT. This sequence joins TRBV19 and TRBJ2-2; D possibly corresponds to TRBD1 (6 bases). Deletions cut 4 bases from V and 6 bases from J, with 18 bases between. Germline V gene sequence: CDR1 LNHDA, CDR2 SQIVND (reference sequence). There are 16 residues in the CDR3. Together with reference TRBV19 and TRBJ2-2, the CDR3 gives the full variable domain: DGGITQSPKYLFRKEGQNVTLSCEQNLNHDAMYWYRQDPGQGLRLIYYSQIVNDFQKGDIAEGYSVSREKKESFPLTVTSAQKNPTAFYLCASSNRAPRGPGELFFGEGSRLTVL.

The V gene is TRBV7-9, the J gene TRBJ2-3, with D tentatively TRBD1 (6 bases). This CDR3 is built from 14 residues. The V end lost 1 base, the J end lost 4 bases, and 9 bases lay between the germline ends. Germline CDR1 SEHNR, CDR2 FQNEAQ (reference sequence). CDR3 coding DNA: TGTGCCAGCAGCTTAGGCAGGGGCTCAGATACGCAGTATTTT. This codes for CASSLGRGSDTQYF.

The chain recombines TRBV5-5 with TRBJ1-2; TRBD1 is a possible D gene (6 bases). The CDR3 sequence is 18 residues long. V gave up 4 bases and J gave up 4 bases, with 26 bases separating them. Germline V lookup: CDR1 SGHKS, CDR2 YYEKEE (reference sequence). CDR3 bases: TGTGCCAGCAGCCCGGAATGGGGCAACAGGGTACTAAGCTATGGCTACACCTTC. Its translation is CASSPEWGNRVLSYGYTF.

J is TRBJ2-5 and V is TRBV7-9, with D uncertain. The J call could be wrong; TRBJ2-7 is a better fit for the DNA end. This CDR3 has 13 amino acids. Per germline, CDR1 SEHNR and CDR2 FQNEAQ (reference sequence). The CDR3 here is CASSLSIRGEQYF. CDR3 sequence (DNA): TGTGCCAGCAGCTTAAGTATAAGAGGCGAGCAGTACTTC.

This rearrangement joins TRBV9 to TRBJ2-2; 8 nucleotides align to TRBD1. This CDR3 is 17 amino acids long. Germline V gene sequence: CDR1 SGDLS, CDR2 YYNGEE. J lost 5 bases, V lost 0 bases, and 9 bases had no gene match. The CDR3 spells CASSVGGSDRVTGELFF. The CDR3 bases are TGTGCCAGCAGCGTAGGGGGGTCGGACAGGGTAACCGGGGAGCTGTTTTTT.

The chain couples TRBV6-5 to TRBJ1-1; 9 bases are a match to TRBD1. The CDR3 runs to 13 residues. Germline CDR1 MNHEY, CDR2 SVGAGI. The ends lost 7 bases at V and 3 bases at J; junction bases unmatched: 3. This chain's CDR3 is CASKRQGDTEAFF. CDR3 DNA: TGTGCCAGCAAACGACAGGGGGACACTGAAGCTTTCTTT.

The chain is built from TRBV5-1 and TRBJ2-7; 14 bases match TRBD2. This CDR3 has 16 residues. CDR1 and CDR2 (germline): SGHRS, YFSETQ. V shed 3 bases and J 6 bases; nucleotides not matched to a gene: 8. In DNA, the CDR3 is TGCGCCAGCAGCTCCGGGACTAGCGGGAGTAAGGGCGAGCAGTACTTC. This gives the protein CASSSGTSGSKGEQYF.

This clone was observed a few times. Other DNA sequences in the sample encode the same CDR3. V is TRBV6-6 and J is TRBJ1-1, with D hard to call. There are 15 residues in the CDR3. Trimming left V 2 bases short and J 3 bases short, with 13 bases between. Germline V gene data show CDR1 as MNHNY and CDR2 as SVGAGI (reference sequence). The CDR3 DNA follows: TGTGCCAGCAGTTACCAAGGAGGTTATGACACTGAAGCTTTCTTT. Residues: CASSYQGGYDTEAFF.

The J gene is TRBJ2-7, the V gene TRBV5-1; 10 positions match TRBD2. This CDR3 region has 15 residues. V trimming: 4 bases; J trimming: 3 bases; junction bases outside the gene matches: 7. The V gene's germline CDR1 is SGHRS and CDR2 YFSETQ. CDR3 DNA: TGCGCCAGCAGCCCAACCGGGACTAGCGTCTACGAGCAGTACTTC. Its translation is CASSPTGTSVYEQYF.

V usage is TRBV5-1 and J usage is TRBJ2-7; 7 nucleotides align to TRBD2. Germline lookup yields CDR1 SGHRS and CDR2 YFSETQ. CDR3 length equals 14 residues. The J segment lost 6 bases and the V segment lost 2 bases, leaving 8 bases of the junction unmatched. CDR3 in amino acids: CASSFLAGGSEQYF. DNA for the CDR3: TGCGCCAGCAGCTTTTTAGCGGGTGGTTCCGAGCAGTACTTC.

CDR3 region: CASGLYSHEQFF. Here the CDR3 DNA reads TGTGCTAGTGGTTTATATAGCCATGAGCAGTTCTTC. The V and J genes are TRBV12-5 and TRBJ2-1, with D unresolved. CDR3 length: 12 amino acids. V lost 3 bases, J lost 8 bases, and 8 bases lay in between. Germline CDR1 and CDR2: LGHNT and FRNRAP.

The chain combines TRBV7-2 with TRBJ2-7; D unresolved. The CDR3 totals 14 residues. V was shortened by 4 bases and J by 5 bases, with 15 bases between the two germline ends. Germline CDR1 reads SGHTA; CDR2 reads FQGNSA. CDR3 DNA sequence: TGTGCCAGCAGCTCTCTACCGGCCGCGGACGAGCAGTACTTC. It yields the protein CASSSLPAADEQYF.

The rearrangement links TRBV9 to TRBJ2-1; TRBD2 aligns across 9 bases. V gave up 4 bases and J gave up 1 base; unmatched junction bases: 9. Germline CDR1 and CDR2: SGDLS and YYNGEE. The CDR3 totals 17 residues. DNA of the CDR3: TGTGCCAGCAGCCCCCGACTAGCGGCAGCTTCCTACAATGAGCAGTTCTTC. Protein: CASSPRLAAASYNEQFF.

The gene calls are TRBV6-5 and TRBJ1-2; D is uncertain. V lost 5 bases, J lost 1 base, and 8 bases lay in between. The CDR3 length is 13 residues. CDR1 is MNHEY and CDR2 is SVGAGI in the germline V gene. This CDR3 reads CASSERFNYGYTF. CDR3 nucleotides: TGTGCCAGCAGTGAACGGTTTAACTATGGCTACACCTTC.

The genes are TRBV5-1 and TRBJ1-2; D gene ambiguous. This CDR3 spans 15 amino acids. V lost 1 base to trimming and J lost 6 bases, with 16 bases between them. CDR1 is SGHRS and CDR2 is YFSETQ in the germline V gene. CDR3 amino acids: CASSLIFGNSHGYTF. The CDR3 DNA reads TGCGCCAGCAGCTTGATATTCGGGAACTCTCATGGCTACACCTTC.

The V call is TRBV5-1, the J call TRBJ2-5; possibly TRBD2 for D (6 bases). Deletions cut 4 bases from V and 4 bases from J, with 17 bases between. The CDR3 is 15 amino acids. Germline CDR1 is SGHRS and CDR2 is YFSETQ. CDR3 residues: CASSDGTPPGETQYF. Written as DNA, the CDR3 is TGCGCCAGCAGCGACGGGACTCCACCAGGAGAGACCCAGTACTTC.

The chain is built from TRBV27 and TRBJ2-2, with a weak D call TRBD2 (7 bases). Germline CDR1 reads MNHEY; CDR2 reads SMNVEV (reference sequence). CDR3 length: 14 amino acids. The V and J ends lost 3 bases and 5 bases respectively, with 10 bases between them. The CDR3 DNA reads as TGTGCCAGCAGTTTTGAGGGGGGGACCGGGGAGCTGTTTTTT. It codes for CASSFEGGTGELFF.

The rearrangement uses TRBV9 and TRBJ2-2, with D possibly TRBD2 on 6 matching bases. Per germline, CDR1 SGDLS and CDR2 YYNGEE. Trimming took off 3 bases at V and 6 bases at J, with 18 bases between the two ends. The CDR3 contains 16 residues. The CDR3 region has the DNA TGTGCCAGCAGCGGGTGGGACTCGTTGTCGTCCGGGGAGCTGTTTTTT. The encoded protein is CASSGWDSLSSGELFF.

This chain links TRBV19 with TRBJ2-3, with D perhaps matching TRBD1 (5 bases). Germline-derived CDR1 and CDR2 are LNHDA and SQIVND (reference sequence). The CDR3 has 14 amino acids. Deletions cut 5 bases from V and 4 bases from J, with 13 bases between. The CDR3 is CASSVLAGSDTQYF. In DNA, the CDR3 is TGTGCCAGTAGTGTTCTCGCAGGGTCAGATACGCAGTATTTT.

The V call is TRBV5-4, the J call TRBJ2-3, with D possibly matching TRBD2 (5 bases). CDR1 is SGHNT and CDR2 is YYREEE in the germline V gene (reference sequence). Trimming left V 3 bases short and J 3 bases short, with 14 bases between. The CDR3 has 15 amino acids. CDR3 coding DNA: TGTGCCAGCAGCTGGACTCCCCGCCCGACAGATACGCAGTATTTT. As protein: CASSWTPRPTDTQYF.

The CDR3 bases are TGTGCCACCCTAGGACTATTCTCCTACGAGCAGTACTTC. Translating gives CATLGLFSYEQYF. This rearrangement joins TRBV2 to TRBJ2-7; tentatively, D is TRBD2 (6 bases). Per germline, CDR1 SNHLY and CDR2 FYNNEI. Trimming left V 10 bases short and J 0 bases short, with 13 bases between. The CDR3 length is 13 residues. Full variable domain (missing parts from reference TRBV2 and TRBJ2-7): EPEVTQTPSHQVTQMGQEVILRCVPISNHLYFYWYRQILGQKVEFLVSFYNNEISEKSEIFDDQFSVERPDGSNFTLKIRSTKLEDSAMYFCATLGLFSYEQYFGPGTRLTVT.

The chain carries TRBV10-3 and TRBJ1-2; 8 nucleotides align to TRBD1. The length of the CDR3 is 15 residues. The V and J ends lost 7 bases and 4 bases, in that order; junction bases with no gene match: 11. Germline V gene data show CDR1 as ENHRY and CDR2 as SYGVKD. CDR3 DNA sequence: TGTGCCATCACCCGAGGACAGGGAATGGGCTATGGCTACACCTTC. This sequence encodes CAITRGQGMGYGYTF.

As concerns this clone: The junction departs from the called germline gene at one end, perhaps through a read error. V usage is TRBV7-7 and J usage is TRBJ2-1, with D possibly being TRBD2 (6 bases). The CDR3 is 16 residues long. CDR1 and CDR2 from the germline V gene are SSHAT and FNYEAQ (reference sequence). CDR3 protein: CASSLALGGSYNEQFF. The CDR3 nucleotides are TGTGCTAGCAGCTTAGCTTTGGGGGGCTCCTACAATGAGCAGTTCTTC.

The gene calls are TRBV6-5 and TRBJ2-1; 8 bases are shared with TRBD2. V was pared by 2 bases and J by 8 bases, with 11 bases of the junction left unmatched. CDR3 length: 16 residues. Germline CDR1 and CDR2: MNHEY and SVGAGI. The chain's CDR3 is CASSYTGTSGSDEQFF. The CDR3, as DNA: TGTGCCAGCAGTTACACCGGGACTAGTGGGTCGGATGAGCAGTTCTTC.

The chain is built from TRBV5-8 and TRBJ1-6, with 7 bases identical to TRBD1. CDR3 length equals 14 residues. Germline V CDR1 and CDR2: SGHTS, YDEGEE. The V segment lost 4 bases and the J segment 5 bases; nucleotides outside the gene matches: 3. This CDR3 reads CASSAGQNNSPLHF. DNA of the CDR3: TGTGCCAGCAGCGCGGGACAGAATAATTCACCCCTCCACTTT.

The rearrangement uses TRBV7-9 and TRBJ1-5; the D gene is possibly TRBD1 (6 bases). Trimming cost V 6 bases and J 6 bases, with 15 bases left between them. The germline gives CDR1 SEHNR, CDR2 FQNEAQ (reference sequence). The CDR3 runs 14 residues. The CDR3 bases are TGTGCCAGCAGTGGCGGACAGCCAAGTCAGCCCCAGCATTTT. Its protein product is CASSGGQPSQPQHF.

This clone was detected only a few times. The chain links TRBV6-5 to TRBJ2-3, with a tentative D call TRBD2 (5 bases). V was trimmed by 0 bases and J by 1 base, leaving 8 bases between them. The CDR3 covers 15 residues. The germline CDR1 and CDR2 sequences are MNHEY and SVGAGI. The CDR3 here is CASSYSGRGTDTQYF. For the CDR3, the DNA is TGTGCCAGCAGTTACTCGGGGAGAGGCACAGATACGCAGTATTTT.